This T cell receptor beta chain comes out of a study of T cell responses to AZD1222 COVID-19 vaccine. Overall study findings and caveats: Scientists sampled the repertoires only once the peak T cell response had passed.

The data were produced by immunoSEQ multiplex PCR, yet TCRdb's version contains in-frame clones alone and is incomplete. The table shows roughly 140,000 clones, with approximately 92% occurring only once. In the case of this clone: Its antigen is not identified.

V was shortened by 0 bases and J by 1 base, with 20 bases between the two germline ends. Germline V gene data show CDR1 as SGHNT and CDR2 as YYREEE (reference sequence). This CDR3 comprises 18 residues. The sequences come from peripheral blood, collected on day 0 of AZD1222 vaccination. This sequence joins TRBV5-4 and TRBJ2-7, with D perhaps matching TRBD1 (6 bases). This TCR was sampled from an adult in good health. This CDR3 is CASSLVPFGRGISYEQYF. In DNA, the CDR3 is TGTGCCAGCAGCTTGGTCCCTTTCGGCAGGGGAATTTCCTACGAGCAGTACTTC. Full variable domain (outside the CDR3, taken from reference TRBV5-4 and TRBJ2-7): ETGVTQSPTHLIKTRGQQVTLRCSSQSGHNTVSWYQQALGQGPQFIFQYYREEENGRGNFPPRFSGLQFPNYSSELNVNALELDDSALYLCASSLVPFGRGISYEQYFGPGTRLTVT.